The 14 T cell receptor beta chains below were found in one sample sequenced in a study of shared clonotypes between healthy human individuals. Generated by immunoSEQ multiplex PCR, the TCRdb table keeps only in-frame clones and is missing some. In the table there are a few million clones, 85% to 95% of which are singletons. The specimen was naive CD4+ T cells from PBMCs. The subset was: CD45RA+ positively selected. The receptor source for this set is a man younger than 30 in good health. Some clones in this sample may be carry-over from other donors' samples.

The chain joins TRBV11-2 to TRBJ2-1; D gene ambiguous. CDR3 length: 13 residues. V was trimmed by 0 bases and J by 6 bases, leaving 6 bases between them. The germline V gene encodes CDR1 SGHAT and CDR2 FQNNGV. CDR3 amino acids: CASSLEGGNEQFF. The CDR3 region has the DNA TGTGCCAGCAGCTTAGAGGGCGGCAATGAGCAGTTCTTC. The whole variable domain, remainder taken from reference TRBV11-2 and TRBJ2-1, is EAGVAQSPRYKIIEKRQSVAFWCNPISGHATLYWYQQILGQGPKLLIQFQNNGVVDDSQLPKDRFSAERLKGVDSTLKIQPAKLEDSAVYLCASSLEGGNEQFFGPGTRLTVL.

The gene calls are TRBV5-1 and TRBJ2-5; tentative D call: TRBD1 (6 bases). V was cut by 4 bases and J by 4 bases, with 14 bases left in between. Per the germline V gene, CDR1 is SGHRS and CDR2 is YFSETQ. The CDR3 has 14 residues. CDR3 in amino acids: CASSGGTLGETQYF. The CDR3 bases are TGCGCCAGCAGCGGTGGGACATTGGGAGAGACCCAGTACTTC.

The chain carries TRBV7-2 and TRBJ1-2; D is unresolved. Germline assignment: CDR1 SGHTA and CDR2 FQGNSA. The CDR3 extends over 13 amino acids. V dropped 4 bases and J dropped 2 bases, with 8 bases sitting between them. For the CDR3, the DNA is TGTGCCAGCAGCTCGGTTCGAAACTATGGCTACACCTTC. This gives the protein CASSSVRNYGYTF.

The chain is built from TRBV4-3 and TRBJ2-3; TRBD2 matches 7 bases. The CDR3 length is 17 residues. V dropped 3 bases and J dropped 4; count of bases not matched to a gene: 13. CDR1 is LGHNA and CDR2 is YSLEER in the germline V gene. The CDR3 DNA reads TGCGCCAGCAGCCAGATCGCCGGGGCTCGGGGGGCAGATACGCAGTATTTT. Translated: CASSQIAGARGADTQYF.

This chain links TRBV5-1 with TRBJ1-2; tentatively, D is TRBD1 (5 bases). V shed 4 bases and J shed 3 bases, with 16 bases lying between them. There are 15 residues in the CDR3. Germline CDR1 SGHRS, CDR2 YFSETQ. The CDR3: CASSPLSLGDYGYTF. The CDR3 DNA sequence: TGCGCCAGCAGCCCATTGTCACTAGGGGACTATGGCTACACCTTC.

The gene calls are TRBV19 and TRBJ2-5; TRBD2 matches at 8 bases. This CDR3 comprises 13 residues. Per the germline V gene, CDR1 is LNHDA and CDR2 is SQIVND (reference sequence). V was clipped by 5 bases and J by 3 bases; unmatched bases: 2. CDR3 nucleotide sequence: TGTGCCAGTAGTCGGCGGGAGGAAGAGACCCAGTACTTC. Translation: CASSRREEETQYF.

This chain links TRBV9 with TRBJ1-2; no definite D call. The CDR3 contains 13 residues. CDR1 is SGDLS and CDR2 is YYNGEE in the germline V gene. Trimming took off 0 bases at V and 4 bases at J, with 7 bases between the two ends. The CDR3 here is CASSVEAAYGYTF. The CDR3 bases are TGTGCCAGCAGCGTAGAGGCAGCCTATGGCTACACCTTC.

The chain employs TRBV7-6 and TRBJ2-5, with 12 bases matching TRBD2. Per the germline V gene, CDR1 is SGHVS and CDR2 is FNYEAQ. The trim removed 2 bases at V and 6 bases at J, leaving 10 bases unmatched. The CDR3 has 17 residues. The CDR3 loop reads CASSLTESTSGRQTQYF. DNA of the CDR3: TGTGCCAGCAGCTTAACCGAATCGACTAGCGGGAGACAGACCCAGTACTTC.

J is TRBJ2-4 and V is TRBV4-1; TRBD1 agrees at 7 bases. The CDR3 sequence is 16 residues long. V lost 5 bases to trimming and J lost 0 bases; unmatched junction nucleotides: 7. Germline V gene lookup returns CDR1 MGHRA and CDR2 YSYEKL. The CDR3 region has the DNA TGCGCCAGCAGCGATGGGACAGCACTAGCCAAAAACATTCAGTACTTC. Translated: CASSDGTALAKNIQYF.

The chain carries TRBV2 and TRBJ2-5, with no clear D. Per germline, CDR1 SNHLY and CDR2 FYNNEI. V lost 6 bases, J lost 5 bases, and 13 bases lay in between. The length of the CDR3 is 13 residues. This CDR3 reads CASSSTVSETQYF. CDR3 in DNA: TGTGCCAGCAGCTCCACTGTGTCGGAGACCCAGTACTTC.

This chain links TRBV27 with TRBJ2-1; no definite D call. This CDR3 has 14 amino acids. In germline, CDR1 is MNHEY, CDR2 SMNVEV (reference sequence). Between the trimmed V and J ends, which lost 3 bases and 4 bases, there was a span of 10 bases. This CDR3 is CASSFRVAYNEQFF. In DNA, the CDR3 is TGTGCCAGCAGTTTTCGGGTCGCTTACAATGAGCAGTTCTTC.

The V gene is TRBV28, the J gene TRBJ2-1; D uncertain. CDR3 size: 12 residues. The ends were cut back, 5 bases at V and 10 bases at J, with 12 bases in the middle. The germline V gene encodes CDR1 MDHEN and CDR2 SYDVKM. CDR3 loop: CASSEATGEQFF. The CDR3 nucleotides are TGTGCCAGCAGTGAAGCCACGGGCGAGCAGTTCTTC.

The V and J genes are TRBV28 and TRBJ1-4, with D unclear. Between the trimmed V and J ends, which lost 4 bases and 7 bases, there was a span of 13 bases. Germline V gene data show CDR1 as MDHEN and CDR2 as SYDVKM. There are 14 residues in the CDR3. Here the CDR3 DNA reads TGTGCCAGCAGTTCGTCGCCCGCCAGTGAAAAACTGTTTTTT. This translates into CASSSSPASEKLFF.

The chain employs TRBV6-1 and TRBJ1-1, with 7 bases fitting TRBD1. Germline-derived CDR1 and CDR2 are MNHNS and SASEGT. The CDR3 has 14 residues. Unmatched junction bases numbered 11, after V lost 8 bases and J lost 5 bases. CDR3 sequence: CASLKGQVFTEAFF. The DNA for the CDR3 is TGTGCCAGCCTGAAAGGACAGGTGTTTACTGAAGCTTTCTTT.